The 10 T cell receptor beta chains in this list originate from one sample, sequenced in a study of metastatic and nonmetastatic thyroid tumors. With MiXCR, TCRdb called clones anew from the PCR reads. Here the sample spans 75,000 to 95,000 clones, roughly 13% being singletons. No treatment had been given to any patient before thyroid surgery. The specimen sequenced was blood. The receptors stem from a female donor with papillary thyroid cancer or a benign thyroid nodule (not recorded which). Some clones in this sample may be carry-over from other donors' samples.

The chain is built from TRBV20-1 and TRBJ2-1, with D possibly TRBD2 on 5 matching bases. Germline CDR1 DFQATT, CDR2 SNEGSKA (reference sequence). CDR3 length equals 13 residues. Trimming took 6 bases from V and 5 from J, leaving 14 bases between them. CDR3 amino acids: CSAPRRADNEQFF. The CDR3 nucleotides read TGCAGTGCCCCTCGGCGGGCGGACAATGAGCAGTTCTTC.

The chain uses TRBV28 and TRBJ1-6; 8 bases map to TRBD1. The V gene end was trimmed by 6 bases and the J gene end by 1 base; junction bases not matched to a gene: 5. Germline-derived CDR1 and CDR2 are MDHEN and SYDVKM. This CDR3 region has 16 residues. In nucleotides, the CDR3 is TGTGCCAGCAGCACCAGGGGGCGATCCTATAATTCACCCCTCCACTTT. It encodes CASSTRGRSYNSPLHF.

This clone was seen repeatedly, ten times or more. The same CDR3 also results from other DNA sequences found in this sample. V usage is TRBV20-1 and J usage is TRBJ2-5; TRBD1 matches 10 bases. J was trimmed by 4 bases and V by 3 bases; bases with no gene match: 2. Germline V lookup: CDR1 DFQATT, CDR2 SNEGSKA (reference sequence). The CDR3 spans 13 residues. CDR3 nucleotides: TGCAGTGCTAGGACAGGGGGCGGAGAGACCCAGTACTTC. Amino acids: CSARTGGGETQYF.

This clone was seen ten or more times. V gene TRBV5-1 combines with J gene TRBJ2-1, with 9 bases matching TRBD2. V lost 0 bases, J lost 6 bases, and 7 bases stayed unmatched. The CDR3 is 16 amino acids. Germline lookup yields CDR1 SGHRS and CDR2 YFSETQ. CDR3 in DNA: TGCGCCAGCAGCTTGGGTCCTAGCGGGACGACCAATGAGCAGTTCTTC. Protein sequence: CASSLGPSGTTNEQFF.

This sequence joins TRBV5-6 and TRBJ1-1; D possibly corresponds to TRBD1 (6 bases). The germline V gene has CDR1 SGHDT and CDR2 YYEEEE. Trimming shortened V by 3 bases and J by 4 bases, and 16 bases separated the two germline ends. This CDR3 is 15 amino acids long. CDR3 loop: CASSYGCTGFTEAFF. CDR3 bases: TGTGCCAGCAGCTACGGATGTACAGGGTTCACTGAAGCTTTCTTT.

This clone was detected many times. The gene calls are TRBV12-3 or TRBV12-4 and TRBJ2-7, with 9 bases that match TRBD1. The CDR3 sequence is 15 residues long. Losses at the gene ends were 3 bases for V and 4 bases for J; bases not matched to a gene: 7. CDR3 in DNA: TGTGCCAGCAGTTTTGGGACAGGGAGGATTTACGAGCAGTACTTC. It yields the protein CASSFGTGRIYEQYF.

The genes are TRBV11-2 and TRBJ1-2, with a possible D match to TRBD1 (6 bases). Per the germline V gene, CDR1 is SGHAT and CDR2 is FQNNGV. The CDR3 has 18 residues. Deletions cut 0 bases from V and 4 bases from J, with 21 bases between. DNA for the CDR3: TGTGCCAGCAGCTTAGAAGGATTTTCGGGCAGGGGTGTCTATGGCTACACCTTC. Protein product: CASSLEGFSGRGVYGYTF.

At least ten counts were recorded for this clone. CDR3: CASSLSRGRERSGELFF. The DNA of the CDR3 is TGTGCCAGCAGTTTAAGTCGGGGGCGGGAGAGATCCGGGGAGCTGTTTTTT. The chain employs TRBV28 and TRBJ2-2; D perhaps matches TRBD2 (7 bases). V was shortened by 2 bases and J by 6 bases, with 19 bases between the two germline ends. Germline CDR1 MDHEN, CDR2 SYDVKM. The CDR3 extends over 17 amino acids.

This clone was seen ten or more times. The V call is TRBV28, the J call TRBJ2-2; D may be TRBD1 (5 bases). The CDR3 loop spans 16 amino acids. Trimming stripped 7 bases from V and 6 bases from J, with 21 bases between. CDR1 is MDHEN, CDR2 SYDVKM, per germline. The CDR3: CASNLPSAGLSGELFF. The CDR3 bases are TGTGCCAGCAACCTCCCGTCAGCAGGGTTGTCCGGGGAGCTGTTTTTT. Full variable domain (rest looked up from reference TRBV28 and TRBJ2-2): DVKVTQSSRYLVKRTGEKVFLECVQDMDHENMFWYRQDPGLGLRLIYFSYDVKMKEKGDIPEGYSVSREKKERFSLILESASTNQTSMYLCASNLPSAGLSGELFFGEGSRLTVL.

Worth noting for this clone: Since a much larger clone is just one base distant, this may be a read error. It is likely a read error, because the conserved phenylalanine at the end of the CDR3 is missing. The rearrangement links TRBV7-8 to TRBJ2-5; D unclear. V lost 0 bases and J 5 bases, leaving 16 bases between the germline ends. The CDR3 spans 16 residues. The germline V gene has CDR1 SGHVS and CDR2 FQNEAQ. CDR3 in DNA: TGTGCCAGCAGCTTAGCTCGATTCGGGTCAGAGGAGACCCAGTACCTC. Protein: CASSLARFGSEETQYL.